This T cell receptor (beta chain) was identified during a study of cytomegalovirus exposure and HLA in healthy donors. Here immunoSEQ multiplex PCR was the method, and the copy in TCRdb shows in-frame clones only, minus some. The repertoire has some 100,000 clones, roughly 86% of them found once; the top ten carry about 5.3%. CDR1 and CDR2 from the germline V gene are SGDLS and YYNGEE. CDR3 size: 15 residues. Trimming removed 0 bases from V and 7 bases from J; junction bases left unmatched: 5. Whole-study findings and limits: Subsequent analysis revealed that first-cohort TCR clusters tended to co-occur in the roughly 120 validation repertoires. The investigators catalogued some 160 TCR beta chains as cytomegalovirus-associated.

With regard to this clone: No antigen is known for it.

The clonotype was recovered from a young man in good health and CMV-seronegative. This chain uses TRBV9 with TRBJ2-1; 9 nucleotides match TRBD2. Sequenced sample: PBMCs. This CDR3 reads CASSVEVAGANEQFF. Written as DNA, the CDR3 is TGTGCCAGCAGCGTAGAGGTAGCGGGAGCGAATGAGCAGTTCTTC.